This T cell receptor beta chain stems from a study of blood T cell repertoires in COVID-19. Across the whole study: The study drew acute and convalescent COVID-19 samples from the United States, Italy and Spain. The cDNA or gDNA used as material had been derived from T cells, B-cell-depleted T cells, or PBMCs.

In the study's own analysis: Amplification of reference gene primers provided the estimated nucleated cell counts. The table came from immunoSEQ multiplex PCR; TCRdb's copy has only in-frame clones and leaves some out. The V and J calls and clone size are taken from that table; D and trimming were inferred from the DNA. This sample carries fewer than 95,000 clones, more than 70% of them seen once, and the ten largest clones take over 0.35%. V was cut by 2 bases and J by 2 bases, with 12 bases left in between. The CDR3 is made up of 15 amino acids. Per the germline V gene, CDR1 is LNHDA and CDR2 is SQIVND (reference sequence).

This chain joins TRBV19 and TRBJ1-1; D possibly corresponds to TRBD1 (6 bases). Sequenced material: peripheral blood. The sequence was obtained from a man aged 55 to 70 with acute or convalescent COVID-19. CDR3: CASSITGSYNTEAFF. CDR3 coding DNA: TGTGCCAGTAGTATAACAGGGTCGTACAACACTGAAGCTTTCTTT.